This TCR beta chain came from a study of vaccination effects on CD4 cells after COVID-19. Peptide-pool stimulation followed by sequencing identified expanded antigen-specific CD4+ clonotypes in the ViraFEST assay. The culture ran for 10 days, and then CD4+ T cells were isolated. Participants were vaccinated with two doses of either the BNT162b2 or mRNA-1273 vaccine. Each culture had half its medium swapped for IL-2 medium on days 3 and 7. General study points: In vaccinees who were healthy, merely 1 out of 255 vaccine-induced clones cross-reacted with common cold coronaviruses. Few convalescent patients and no early post-infection timepoints were included in the study.

Of note for this clone: Its antigen remains unidentified.

Clones were read by immunoSEQ multiplex PCR, and TCRdb kept only the in-frame ones, dropping some. The sample includes under 80,000 clones, 76% seen only once; the top ten take approximately 0.9%. Germline-derived CDR1 and CDR2 are SGHTA and FQGTGA. The CDR3 length is 13 residues. With 6 bases removed from V and 5 bases from J, the gap between germline ends came to 10 bases. This rearrangement joins TRBV7-3 to TRBJ2-2, with D possibly TRBD2 on 5 matching bases. The sequencing used CD4+ T cells from PBMCs cultured with HCoV-OC43 spike peptides, collected after COVID-19 vaccination. The subset was: HCoV-OC43 spike overlapping peptide pool stimulation. The clonotype comes from a human donor who received a COVID-19 vaccine. This CDR3 is CASRPTSTGELFF. CDR3 coding DNA: TGTGCCAGCAGACCCACTAGTACCGGGGAGCTGTTTTTT. The whole variable domain, remainder taken from reference TRBV7-3 and TRBJ2-2, is GAGVSQTPSNKVTEKGKYVELRCDPISGHTALYWYRQSLGQGPEFLIYFQGTGAADDSGLPNDRFFAVRPEGSVSTLKIQRTERGDSAVYLCASRPTSTGELFFGEGSRLTVL.